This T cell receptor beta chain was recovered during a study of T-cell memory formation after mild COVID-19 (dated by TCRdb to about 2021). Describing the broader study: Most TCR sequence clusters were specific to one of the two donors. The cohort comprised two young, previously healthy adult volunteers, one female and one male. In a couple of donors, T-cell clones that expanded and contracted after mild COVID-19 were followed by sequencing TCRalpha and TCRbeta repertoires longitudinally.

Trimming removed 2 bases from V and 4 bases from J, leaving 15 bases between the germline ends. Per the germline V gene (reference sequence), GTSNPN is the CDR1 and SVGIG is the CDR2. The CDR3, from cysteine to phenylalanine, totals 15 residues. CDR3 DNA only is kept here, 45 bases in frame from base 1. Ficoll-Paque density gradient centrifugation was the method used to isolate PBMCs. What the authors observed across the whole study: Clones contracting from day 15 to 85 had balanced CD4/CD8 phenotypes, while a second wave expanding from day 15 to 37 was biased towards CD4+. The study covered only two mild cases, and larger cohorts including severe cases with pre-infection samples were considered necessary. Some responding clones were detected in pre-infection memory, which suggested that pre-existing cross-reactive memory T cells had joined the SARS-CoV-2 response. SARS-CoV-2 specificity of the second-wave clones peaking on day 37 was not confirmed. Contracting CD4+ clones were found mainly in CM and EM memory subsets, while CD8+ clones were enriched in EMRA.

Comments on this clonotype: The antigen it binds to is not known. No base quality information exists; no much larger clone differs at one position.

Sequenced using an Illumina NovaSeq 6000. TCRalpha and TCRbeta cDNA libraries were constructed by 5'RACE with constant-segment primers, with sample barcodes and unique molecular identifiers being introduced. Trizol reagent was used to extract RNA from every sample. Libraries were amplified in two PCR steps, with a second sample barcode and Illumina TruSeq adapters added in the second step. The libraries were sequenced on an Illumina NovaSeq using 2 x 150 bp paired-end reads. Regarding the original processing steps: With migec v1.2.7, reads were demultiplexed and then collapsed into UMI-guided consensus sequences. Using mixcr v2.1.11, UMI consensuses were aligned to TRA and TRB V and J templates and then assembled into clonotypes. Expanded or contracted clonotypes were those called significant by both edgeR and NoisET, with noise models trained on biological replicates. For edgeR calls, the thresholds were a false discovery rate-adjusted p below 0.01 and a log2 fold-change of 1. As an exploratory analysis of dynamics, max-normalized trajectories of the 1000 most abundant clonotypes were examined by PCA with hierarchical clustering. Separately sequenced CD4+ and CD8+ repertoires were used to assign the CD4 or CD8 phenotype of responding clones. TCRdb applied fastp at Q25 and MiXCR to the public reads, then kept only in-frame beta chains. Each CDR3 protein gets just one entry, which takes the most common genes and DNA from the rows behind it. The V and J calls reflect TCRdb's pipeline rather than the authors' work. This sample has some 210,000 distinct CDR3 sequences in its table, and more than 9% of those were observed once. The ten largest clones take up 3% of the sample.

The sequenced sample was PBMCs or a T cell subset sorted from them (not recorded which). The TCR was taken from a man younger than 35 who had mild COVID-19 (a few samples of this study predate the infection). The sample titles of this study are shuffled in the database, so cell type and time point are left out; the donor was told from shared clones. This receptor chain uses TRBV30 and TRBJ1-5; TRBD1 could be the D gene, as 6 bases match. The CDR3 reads CAWSTGTSGNQPQHF. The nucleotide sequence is TGTGCCTGGAGTACCGGGACATCGGGAAATCAGCCCCAGCATTTT.